This entry describes one T cell receptor (beta chain). No antigen is known for it. PCR was performed using 60 Vbeta and 13 Jbeta primers. The repertoire was sequenced with immunoSEQ multiplex PCR; TCRdb's copy has only in-frame clones and lacks some. The sample yields some 100,000 clones, around 84% seen once. These donors counted as nominally healthy when sampled, but unrecorded immune exposures were likely. This record belongs to a study of cytomegalovirus exposure and HLA in healthy donors. General study results and limits: Within an earlier analysis, most TCR beta V segments proved productive either about 87% or about 30% of the time. The authors considered a cluster of highly shared sequence variants likely to be a sequencing artifact.

The clonotype originates from a woman between 35 and 50 years old in good health and CMV-seropositive. Sample: PBMCs.

CDR3: CASSLVDRGTGELFF. The CDR3 nucleotides read TGTGCCAGCAGCTTAGTTGACAGGGGTACCGGGGAGCTGTTTTTT. The V and J genes are TRBV11-1 and TRBJ2-2; TRBD1 agrees at 8 bases. V shed 1 base and J 5 bases; nucleotides not matched to a gene: 3. Germline values: CDR1 SGHAT, CDR2 FQDESV (reference sequence). The CDR3 is 15 residues long.